A selection of T cell receptor beta chains follows, all from one sample in a study of T cells in localized non-small cell lung cancer. Generated by immunoSEQ multiplex PCR, the TCRdb table keeps only in-frame clones and is missing some. The sample lists just over 70,000 clones, 86% occurring once. The specimen was peripheral blood, collected before any cancer treatment. Every receptor here comes from a male donor aged 60 or over with stage III squamous cell lung carcinoma. CDR3s include the opening cysteine and the closing phenylalanine or tryptophan.

V gene,CDR3 length,J gene,CDR3 protein
TRBV4-2,15,TRBJ2-1,CASSQGLAGNNEQFF
TRBV6-1,15,TRBJ2-3,CASSDGGGSADTQYF
TRBV19,14,TRBJ1-2,CASSAAAASYGYTF
TRBV19,20,TRBJ2-6,CASSPRTGDPLSSGANVLTF
TRBV6-1,15,TRBJ1-1,CASSVRTGPVTEAFF
TRBV11-1,15,TRBJ1-6,CASSLSRSGGSPLHF
TRBV19,15,TRBJ2-3,CASTYSRLVGDTQYF
TRBV18,16,TRBJ1-2,CASSRGQGASNYGYTF
TRBV7-2,14,TRBJ1-2,CASSLSTVSYGYTF
TRBV6-6,13,TRBJ1-1,CASSYWIGGEAFF
TRBV29-1,13,TRBJ2-5,CSVPGPAGETQYF
TRBV11-2,16,TRBJ2-3,CASSLAGQSLTDTQYF
TRBV18,15,TRBJ2-1,CASSPTGGSGNEQFF
TRBV14,18,TRBJ2-3,CASSHDGLAGPKGDTQYF
TRBV28,13,TRBJ2-5,CASSLATQETQYF
TRBV19,13,TRBJ2-3,CASSDRGTDTQYF
TRBV18,15,TRBJ1-1,CASSPGQGVNTEAFF
TRBV5-5,12,TRBJ2-2,CASSLGPGELFF